These 9 T cell receptor beta chains were all obtained from the same sample, sequenced in a study of Ad26.COV2.S vaccination and SARS-CoV-2 variants. TCRdb's copy holds only in-frame clones and misses some; the assay was immunoSEQ multiplex PCR. The sample includes 300,000 to 400,000 clones, roughly 85% seen only once; the top ten take 2.5% to 3.5%. Treatment defined: about 20 received Ad26.COV2.S at low or high dose, single or two shots; 5 received placebo; per-sample allocation not given. Day 63 after the first injection of vaccine or placebo was the sampling time. The material sequenced was peripheral blood, taken in a trial of Ad26.COV2.S vaccine versus placebo. The receptors shown here come from a person between 18 and 59 years old who received the Ad26.COV2.S COVID-19 vaccine or a placebo.

J is TRBJ2-2 and V is TRBV27; D remains unclear. There are 15 residues in the CDR3. Trimming removed 6 bases from V and 8 bases from J, with 19 bases in between. Per germline, CDR1 MNHEY and CDR2 SMNVEV (reference sequence). This CDR3 is CASRLGLTSRGELFF. In DNA, the CDR3 is TGTGCCAGCAGGCTTGGGTTAACCAGTAGGGGGGAGCTGTTTTTT.

The chain combines TRBV3-1 (or the pseudogene TRBV3-2) with TRBJ2-7; 7 bases are a match to TRBD2. This CDR3 is 13 amino acids long. V dropped 4 bases and J dropped 4; count of bases not matched to a gene: 4. Looked up from germline, CDR1 is LGHDT and CDR2 is YNNKEL (reference sequence). The CDR3 DNA reads TGTGCCAGCAGCCTACTAGCGTCGTACGAGCAGTACTTC. The encoded protein is CASSLLASYEQYF.

The chain uses TRBV7-9 and TRBJ2-3; TRBD1 aligns across 9 bases. V dropped 5 bases and J dropped 5; count of bases not matched to a gene: 5. There are 14 residues in the CDR3. Germline lookup yields CDR1 SEHNR and CDR2 FQNEAQ (reference sequence). CDR3 region: CASSRTGDLDTQYF. Here the CDR3 DNA reads TGTGCCAGCAGCCGGACAGGGGATTTAGATACGCAGTATTTT.

CDR3 residues: CASSTGGGPNTEAFF. As DNA, the CDR3 is TGTGCCAGCAGCACCGGTGGAGGGCCGAACACTGAAGCTTTCTTT. The rearrangement links TRBV9 to TRBJ1-1; D ambiguous. CDR3 length: 15 residues. The V gene lost 4 bases and the J gene lost 1 base, with 14 bases spanning the gap. Looked up from germline, CDR1 is SGDLS and CDR2 is YYNGEE. Variable domain in full (rest from reference TRBV9 and TRBJ1-1): DSGVTQTPKHLITATGQRVTLRCSPRSGDLSVYWYQQSLDQGLQFLIQYYNGEERAKGNILERFSAQQFPDLHSELNLSSLELGDSALYFCASSTGGGPNTEAFFGQGTRLTVV.

The V gene is TRBV18, the J gene TRBJ2-7, with 8 bases matching TRBD1. V was clipped by 3 bases and J by 5 bases; unmatched bases: 3. Germline CDR1 is KGHSH and CDR2 is LQKENI. The CDR3 is 13 amino acids. The CDR3 coding sequence is TGTGCCAGCTCACCCGGACAGGGCAACGAGCAGTACTTC. This sequence encodes CASSPGQGNEQYF.

The chain couples TRBV9 to TRBJ2-2; D may be TRBD2 (7 bases). The CDR3 contains 17 residues. The V gene lost 0 bases and the J gene lost 0 bases, with 12 bases spanning the gap. Germline V CDR1 and CDR2: SGDLS, YYNGEE. The CDR3 region is CASSVVGGPTNTGELFF. CDR3 in DNA: TGTGCCAGCAGCGTAGTCGGGGGGCCCACGAACACCGGGGAGCTGTTTTTT.

The V and J genes are TRBV6-5 and TRBJ2-2, with 10 bases fitting TRBD1. The ends lost 10 bases at V and 4 bases at J; junction bases unmatched: 9. Germline CDR1 is MNHEY and CDR2 is SVGAGI. The CDR3 is 15 amino acids. This chain's CDR3 is CATSTGTGVTGELFF. For the CDR3, the DNA is TGTGCCACCAGCACCGGGACAGGGGTCACCGGGGAGCTGTTTTTT.

The DNA for the CDR3 is TGTGCCAGTAGTATTGGCAGGGACTACGAGCAGTACTTC. This encodes CASSIGRDYEQYF. The rearrangement joins TRBV19 to TRBJ2-7, with D possibly being TRBD1 (5 bases). V lost 3 bases to trimming and J lost 3 bases, with 9 bases between them. From germline, CDR1 is LNHDA and CDR2 SQIVND (reference sequence). This CDR3 is 13 amino acids long.

This chain joins TRBV3-1 (or the pseudogene TRBV3-2) and TRBJ1-6; D call uncertain. V lost 1 base and J 8 bases, leaving 3 bases between the germline ends. Germline loops: CDR1 LGHDT, CDR2 YNNKEL (reference sequence). The CDR3 consists of 12 residues. The CDR3 DNA sequence: TGTGCCAGCAGCCAAGTTGATTCACCCCTCCACTTT. This encodes CASSQVDSPLHF.